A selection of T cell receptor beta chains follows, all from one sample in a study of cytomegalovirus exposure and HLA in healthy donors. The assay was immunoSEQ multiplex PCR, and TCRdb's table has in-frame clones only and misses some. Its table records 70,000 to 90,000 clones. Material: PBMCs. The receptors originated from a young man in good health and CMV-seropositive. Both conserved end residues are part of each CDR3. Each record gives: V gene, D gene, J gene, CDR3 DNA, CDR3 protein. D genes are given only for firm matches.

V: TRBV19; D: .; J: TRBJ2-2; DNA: TGTGCCAGTAGTATAGTCCTACAGCGAGGGCGACCCGGGGAGCTGTTTTTT; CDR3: CASSIVLQRGRPGELFF
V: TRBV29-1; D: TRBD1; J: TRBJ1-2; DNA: TGCAGCGCCGCTACAGGGGATGCCTATGGCTACACCTTC; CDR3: CSAATGDAYGYTF
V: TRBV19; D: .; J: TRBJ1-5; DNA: TGTGCCAGTACCTTTCTCGGGTCCGGTCAGCCCCAGCATTTT; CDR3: CASTFLGSGQPQHF
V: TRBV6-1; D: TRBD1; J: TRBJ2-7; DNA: TGTGCCAGCAGTCAGGACAGGGGCGCAACTAGGGAGCAGTACTTC; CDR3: CASSQDRGATREQYF
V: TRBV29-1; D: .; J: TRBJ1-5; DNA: TGCAGCGTTGAAATCCAGGAGGGGCAGCCCCAGCATTTT; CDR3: CSVEIQEGQPQHF
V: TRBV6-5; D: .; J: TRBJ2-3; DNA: TGTGCCAGCAGTTACTCGAGGGCGAGGACAGATACGCAGTATTTT; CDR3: CASSYSRARTDTQYF
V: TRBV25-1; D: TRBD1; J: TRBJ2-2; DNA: TGTGCCAGCAGTGGGGACAGGGGGCTCGGGGAGCTGTTTTTT; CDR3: CASSGDRGLGELFF
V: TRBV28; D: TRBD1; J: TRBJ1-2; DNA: TGTGCCAGCAGTTCGCCGGGACAGGCCTATGGCTACACCTTC; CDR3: CASSSPGQAYGYTF
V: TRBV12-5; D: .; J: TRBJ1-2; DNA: .; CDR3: CASGLGTGQGRAYGYTF
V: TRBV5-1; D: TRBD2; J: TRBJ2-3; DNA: TGCGCCAGCAGCCTCGGACTAGCGGGAGGCCAACTCACAGATACGCAGTATTTT; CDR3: CASSLGLAGGQLTDTQYF
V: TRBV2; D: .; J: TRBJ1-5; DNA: TGTGCCAGCAGTGAGGTTACAGGGTACCAGCCCCAGCATTTT; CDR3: CASSEVTGYQPQHF
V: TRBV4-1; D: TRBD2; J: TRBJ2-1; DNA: TGCGCCAGCAGCCAGTCCGGGACTAGTTCCTACAATGAGCAGTTCTTC; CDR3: CASSQSGTSSYNEQFF
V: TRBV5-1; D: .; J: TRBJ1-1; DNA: TGCGCCAGCAGCCCCACAGGGTTCATGAACACTGAAGCTTTCTTT; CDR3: CASSPTGFMNTEAFF
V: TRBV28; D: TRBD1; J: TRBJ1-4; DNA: TGTGCCAGCAGTTTATCATCGGCGGGGACAGCGGAAAAATTAGTGTTTTTT; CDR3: CASSLSSAGTAEKLVFF
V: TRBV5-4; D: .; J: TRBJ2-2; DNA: TGTGCCAGCAGCTTGTTAGGGGGGGGTGGCACCGGGGAGCTGTTTTTT; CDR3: CASSLLGGGGTGELFF
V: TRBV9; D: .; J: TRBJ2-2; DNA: TGTGCCAGCAGCCCCCATCCCAGGGGATTCGGGGAGCTGTTTTTT; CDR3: CASSPHPRGFGELFF
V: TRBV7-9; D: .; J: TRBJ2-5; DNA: TGTGCCAGCAGCTTAGGCAGAACCCAAGAGACCCAGTACTTC; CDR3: CASSLGRTQETQYF
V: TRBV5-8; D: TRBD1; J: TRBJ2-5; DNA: TGTGCCAGCAGCCACAGGGGGCGTAAAGAGACCCAGTACTTC; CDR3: CASSHRGRKETQYF
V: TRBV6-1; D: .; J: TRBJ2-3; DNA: TGTGCCAGCAGTGAAGAGGCAGGCTGGGGCACAGATACGCAGTATTTT; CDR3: CASSEEAGWGTDTQYF
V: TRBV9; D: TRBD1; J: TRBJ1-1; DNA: TGTGCCAGCAGCCGCGTCGAGACAGGGGAAGCTTTCTTT; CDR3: CASSRVETGEAFF